This TCR beta chain was documented in a study of cytomegalovirus exposure and HLA in healthy donors. Whole-study results and caveats: Sequencing probably produced one cluster of sequence variants that were highly shared. Diagnosis of cytomegalovirus status made by the classifier reportedly showed high specificity and sensitivity. Researchers had no immune exposure information except CMV serostatus available. When analyzed later, a missense DCLRE1C variant was found to be linked to TCR beta V- and J-gene trimming.

Per germline, CDR1 MNHNS and CDR2 SASEGT. The CDR3 length is 13 residues. V was shortened by 4 bases and J by 6 bases, with 13 bases between the two germline ends. The PCR ran on 60 Vbeta and 13 Jbeta primers. Clones were read by immunoSEQ multiplex PCR, and TCRdb kept only the in-frame ones, dropping some. Of 150,000 to 200,000 clones in the sample, about 75% were seen once. This clone came up once. Its antigen is undetermined. The chain links TRBV6-1 to TRBJ2-7; no clear D. The source material was PBMCs. This TCR derives from a man aged 18 to 30 in good health and CMV-seropositive. CDR3 nucleotide sequence: TGTGCCAGCAGTGTCTTGTCTACGGGCGAGCAGTACTTC. This translates into CASSVLSTGEQYF.